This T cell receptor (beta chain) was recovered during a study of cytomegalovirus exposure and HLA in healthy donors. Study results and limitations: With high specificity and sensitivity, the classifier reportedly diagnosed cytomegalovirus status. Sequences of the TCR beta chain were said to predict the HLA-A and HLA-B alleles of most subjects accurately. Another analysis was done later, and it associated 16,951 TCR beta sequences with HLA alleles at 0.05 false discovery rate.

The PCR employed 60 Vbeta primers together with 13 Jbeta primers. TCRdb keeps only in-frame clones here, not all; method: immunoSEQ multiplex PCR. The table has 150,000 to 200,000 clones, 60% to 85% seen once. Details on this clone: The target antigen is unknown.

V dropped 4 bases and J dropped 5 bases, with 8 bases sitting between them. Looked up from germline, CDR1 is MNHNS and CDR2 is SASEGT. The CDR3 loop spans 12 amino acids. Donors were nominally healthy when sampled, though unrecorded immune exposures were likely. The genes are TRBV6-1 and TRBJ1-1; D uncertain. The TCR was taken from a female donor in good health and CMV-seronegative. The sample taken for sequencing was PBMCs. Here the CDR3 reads CASSGDLTEAFF. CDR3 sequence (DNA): TGTGCCAGCAGTGGAGACTTGACTGAAGCTTTCTTT.